Given below is one TCR beta chain in context. The target antigen is unknown. The time point: week 23, last vaccination. Each vaccine dose was 300 ug of mutant IDH1 20-mer peptide, with topical imiquimod. The data were obtained in a study of a mutant IDH1 vaccine in newly diagnosed glioma. Repertoires were generated with immunoSEQ multiplex PCR, while TCRdb's copy carries only in-frame clones and drops some. In the table there are almost 85,000 clones, roughly 85% of which are singletons. Germline V lookup: CDR1 PRHDT, CDR2 FYEKMQ (reference sequence). V lost 1 base and J lost 7, with 11 bases in between. CDR3 size: 13 residues.

The receptor was isolated from a man aged 25 to 40 with glioma. Some clones in this sample may be carry-over from other donors' samples. The chain links TRBV13 to TRBJ2-7; D unclear. Sequencing used PBMCs, obtained from a glioma patient whose treatment included an IDH1 peptide vaccine. The CDR3 spells CASSLENDGEQYF. The CDR3, as DNA: TGTGCCAGCAGCTTAGAGAATGATGGGGAGCAGTACTTC.